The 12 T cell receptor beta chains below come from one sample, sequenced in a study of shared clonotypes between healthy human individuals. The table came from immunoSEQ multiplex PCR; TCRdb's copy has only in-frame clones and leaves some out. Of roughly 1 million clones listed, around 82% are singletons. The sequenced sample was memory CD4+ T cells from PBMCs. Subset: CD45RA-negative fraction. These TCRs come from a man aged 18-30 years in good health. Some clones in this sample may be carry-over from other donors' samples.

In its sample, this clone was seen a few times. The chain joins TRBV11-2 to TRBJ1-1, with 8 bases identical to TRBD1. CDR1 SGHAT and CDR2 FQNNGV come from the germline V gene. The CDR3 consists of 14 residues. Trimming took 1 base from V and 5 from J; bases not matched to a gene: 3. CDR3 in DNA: TGTGCCAGCAGCTTAGTCAGGGGGCTTACTGAAGCTTTCTTT. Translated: CASSLVRGLTEAFF.

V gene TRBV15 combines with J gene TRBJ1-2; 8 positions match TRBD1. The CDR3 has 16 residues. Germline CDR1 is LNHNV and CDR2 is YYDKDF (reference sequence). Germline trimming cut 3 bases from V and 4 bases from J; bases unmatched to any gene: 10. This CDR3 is CATSRTQGVGVYGYTF. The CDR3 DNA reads TGTGCCACCAGCAGGACACAGGGGGTAGGAGTCTATGGCTACACCTTC.

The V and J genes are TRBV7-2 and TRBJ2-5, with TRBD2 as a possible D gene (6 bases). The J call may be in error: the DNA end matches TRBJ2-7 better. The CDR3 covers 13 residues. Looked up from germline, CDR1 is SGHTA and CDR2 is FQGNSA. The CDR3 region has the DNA TGTGCCAGCAGCTTTGGCGGGACTTACGAGCAGTACTTC. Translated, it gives CASSFGGTYEQYF.

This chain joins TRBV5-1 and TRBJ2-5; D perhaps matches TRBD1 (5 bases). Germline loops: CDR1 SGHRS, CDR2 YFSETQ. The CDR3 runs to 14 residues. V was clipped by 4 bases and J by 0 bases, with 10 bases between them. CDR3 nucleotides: TGCGCCAGCAGCACCGGCAGGGACCAAGAGACCCAGTACTTC. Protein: CASSTGRDQETQYF.

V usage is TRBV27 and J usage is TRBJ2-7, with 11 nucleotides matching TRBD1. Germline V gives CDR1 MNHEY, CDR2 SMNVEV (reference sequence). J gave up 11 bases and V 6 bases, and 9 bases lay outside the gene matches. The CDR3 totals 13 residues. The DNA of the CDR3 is TGTGCCAGCAGACCCGGGACAGGGGGGCCCAAGTACTTC. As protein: CASRPGTGGPKYF.

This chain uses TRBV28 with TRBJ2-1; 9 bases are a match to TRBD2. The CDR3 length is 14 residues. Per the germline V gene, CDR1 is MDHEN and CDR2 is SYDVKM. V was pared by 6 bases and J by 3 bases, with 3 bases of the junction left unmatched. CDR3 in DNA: TGTGCCAGCAGGACTAGCGGTAACTACAATGAGCAGTTCTTC. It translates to CASRTSGNYNEQFF.

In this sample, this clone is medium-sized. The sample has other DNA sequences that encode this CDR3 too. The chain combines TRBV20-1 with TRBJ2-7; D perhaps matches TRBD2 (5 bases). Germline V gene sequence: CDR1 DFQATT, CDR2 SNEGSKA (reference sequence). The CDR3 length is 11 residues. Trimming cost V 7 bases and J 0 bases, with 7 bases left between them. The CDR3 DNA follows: TGCAGTGTAAGCGGCTCCTACGAGCAGTACTTC. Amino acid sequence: CSVSGSYEQYF.

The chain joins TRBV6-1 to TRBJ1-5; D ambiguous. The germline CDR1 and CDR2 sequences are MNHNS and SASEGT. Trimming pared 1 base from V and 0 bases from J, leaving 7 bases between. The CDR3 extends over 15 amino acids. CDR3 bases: TGTGCCAGCAGTGAAGTCGGAGATAGCAATCAGCCCCAGCATTTT. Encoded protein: CASSEVGDSNQPQHF.

CDR3 bases: TGTGCCAGCAGCCCCGGCTATGGGGGCGACACCGGGGAGCTGTTTTTT. Residues: CASSPGYGGDTGELFF. This rearrangement joins TRBV7-8 to TRBJ2-2; tentatively, D is TRBD1 (6 bases). V lost 5 bases and J 3 bases, leaving 16 bases between the germline ends. CDR1 SGHVS and CDR2 FQNEAQ come from the germline V gene. The CDR3 has 16 amino acids. Full variable domain (missing parts from reference TRBV7-8 and TRBJ2-2): GAGVSQSPRYKVAKRGQDVALRCDPISGHVSLFWYQQALGQGPEFLTYFQNEAQLDKSGLPSDRFFAERPEGSVSTLKIQRTQQEDSAVYLCASSPGYGGDTGELFFGEGSRLTVL.

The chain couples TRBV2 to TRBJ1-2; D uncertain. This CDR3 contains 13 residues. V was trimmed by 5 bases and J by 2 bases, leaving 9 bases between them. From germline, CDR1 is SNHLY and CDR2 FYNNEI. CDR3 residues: CASSSGRNYGYTF. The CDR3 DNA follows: TGTGCCAGCAGTTCCGGGAGAAACTATGGCTACACCTTC.

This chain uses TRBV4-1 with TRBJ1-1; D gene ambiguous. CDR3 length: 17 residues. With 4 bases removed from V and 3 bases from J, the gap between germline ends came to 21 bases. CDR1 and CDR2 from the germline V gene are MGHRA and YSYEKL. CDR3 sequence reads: CASSRPFQSIRDTEAFF. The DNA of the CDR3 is TGCGCCAGCAGCCGCCCCTTCCAATCAATCCGAGACACTGAAGCTTTCTTT.

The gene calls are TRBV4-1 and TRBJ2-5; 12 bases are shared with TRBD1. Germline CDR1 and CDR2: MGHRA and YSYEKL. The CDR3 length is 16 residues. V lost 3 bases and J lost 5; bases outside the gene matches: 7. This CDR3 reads CASSQGDRGLWETQYF. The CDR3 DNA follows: TGCGCCAGCAGCCAGGGGGACAGGGGGCTTTGGGAGACCCAGTACTTC.